Below, 11 T cell receptor beta chains from the same sample are listed, as sequenced in a study of T cell responses to AZD1222 COVID-19 vaccine. Some clones are missing from TCRdb's copy, which holds only in-frame ones; the method was immunoSEQ multiplex PCR. This sample has some 140,000 clones; about 86% occur once, and the top ten carry roughly 5.8%. The sequencing used peripheral blood, collected on day 0 of MenACWY control vaccination. All receptors come from an adult in good health.

The chain couples TRBV6-6 to TRBJ2-2; D is ambiguous. The CDR3 length is 13 residues. Looked up from germline, CDR1 is MNHNY and CDR2 is SVGAGI (reference sequence). V lost 10 bases and J 2 bases, leaving 11 bases between the germline ends. CDR3 bases: TGTGCCATTCAGCAGGTTAACACCGGGGAGCTGTTTTTT. Protein sequence: CAIQQVNTGELFF.

The chain carries TRBV6-2 or TRBV6-3 and TRBJ1-5; the D is unclear. Trimming pared 6 bases from V and 0 bases from J, leaving 12 bases between. Germline-derived CDR1 and CDR2 are MNHEY and SVGEGT. This CDR3 region has 15 residues. The CDR3 DNA sequence: TGTGCCAGCAGCGTCCTAGATTATAGCAATCAGCCCCAGCATTTT. This gives the protein CASSVLDYSNQPQHF.

This rearrangement joins TRBV4-3 to TRBJ1-4, with D possibly TRBD1 on 5 matching bases. The CDR3 runs 14 residues. V was cut by 2 bases and J by 7 bases, with 11 bases left in between. The germline V gene has CDR1 LGHNA and CDR2 YSLEER. CDR3 DNA: TGCGCCAGCAGCCAAATCGGGGGTTCTGAAAAACTGTTTTTT. Its translation is CASSQIGGSEKLFF.

The V gene is TRBV5-6, the J gene TRBJ1-4, with D perhaps matching TRBD1 (5 bases). Germline V gives CDR1 SGHDT, CDR2 YYEEEE. The CDR3 runs 16 residues. V was shortened by 0 bases and J by 8 bases, with 17 bases between the two germline ends. The CDR3 nucleotides are TGTGCCAGCAGCTTGGCTCCGGGGGGATCTGGGGAAAAACTGTTTTTT. Protein: CASSLAPGGSGEKLFF.

The V and J genes are TRBV6-1 and TRBJ1-1, with D tentatively TRBD1 (6 bases). Germline V CDR1 and CDR2: MNHNS, SASEGT. The germline V and J ends were trimmed by 6 bases and 4 bases, with 15 bases remaining between them. The CDR3 is 14 residues long. The CDR3 DNA sequence: TGTGCCAGCAGCGGGGGCCTAATTCGCACTGAAGCTTTCTTT. Protein product: CASSGGLIRTEAFF.

V is TRBV6-5 and J is TRBJ1-2; D is perhaps TRBD1 (5 bases). The CDR3 covers 15 residues. The germline V gene encodes CDR1 MNHEY and CDR2 SVGAGI. The V gene lost 7 bases and the J gene lost 2 bases, with 17 bases spanning the gap. The DNA of the CDR3 is TGTGCCAGCATCCTCTCTCCCACAGGCAACTATGGCTACACCTTC. Its translation is CASILSPTGNYGYTF.

For this clone: Other DNA sequences in this specimen translate into the identical CDR3. The genes are TRBV5-4 and TRBJ2-3; tentatively, D is TRBD2 (6 bases). V lost 4 bases and J 3 bases, leaving 18 bases between the germline ends. CDR1 is SGHNT, CDR2 YYREEE, per germline (reference sequence). The CDR3 contains 16 residues. Here the CDR3 DNA reads TGTGCCAGCAGCCTGCGTGGAGGGGCGGGGACAGATACGCAGTATTTT. Translating it yields CASSLRGGAGTDTQYF.

This clone was seen more than once but under ten times. This chain connects TRBV11-3 to TRBJ1-5, with 8 bases that match TRBD1. The CDR3 length is 13 residues. Trimming took 5 bases from V and 5 from J; bases not matched to a gene: 2. Germline V gene lookup returns CDR1 SGHNT and CDR2 YENEEA. The CDR3 DNA follows: TGTGCCAGCAGCCCGGACAGGGATCAGCCCCAGCATTTT. It specifies CASSPDRDQPQHF.

The chain links TRBV6-5 to TRBJ2-3; 8 bases match TRBD1. Germline loops: CDR1 MNHEY, CDR2 SVGAGI. The V segment lost 8 bases and the J segment 2 bases; nucleotides outside the gene matches: 6. There are 14 residues in the CDR3. The CDR3 region has the DNA TGTGCCAGCCGACAGGGGAGGTCCACAGATACGCAGTATTTT. This codes for CASRQGRSTDTQYF.

The chain uses TRBV10-3 and TRBJ1-3; D unresolved. Trimming took 6 bases from V and 4 from J, leaving 16 bases between them. Germline loops: CDR1 ENHRY, CDR2 SYGVKD. The CDR3 contains 15 residues. CDR3 sequence: CAISAGITSGNTIYF. CDR3 in DNA: TGTGCCATCAGCGCCGGTATCACCTCAGGAAACACCATATATTTT.

The chain uses TRBV5-1 and TRBJ1-4; D is unresolved. Trimming pared 3 bases from V and 6 bases from J, leaving 9 bases between. The CDR3 runs to 13 residues. Germline V gene sequence: CDR1 SGHRS, CDR2 YFSETQ. The DNA for the CDR3 is TGCGCCAGCAGCTCAAGGAGAGATGAAAAACTGTTTTTT. Protein product: CASSSRRDEKLFF.